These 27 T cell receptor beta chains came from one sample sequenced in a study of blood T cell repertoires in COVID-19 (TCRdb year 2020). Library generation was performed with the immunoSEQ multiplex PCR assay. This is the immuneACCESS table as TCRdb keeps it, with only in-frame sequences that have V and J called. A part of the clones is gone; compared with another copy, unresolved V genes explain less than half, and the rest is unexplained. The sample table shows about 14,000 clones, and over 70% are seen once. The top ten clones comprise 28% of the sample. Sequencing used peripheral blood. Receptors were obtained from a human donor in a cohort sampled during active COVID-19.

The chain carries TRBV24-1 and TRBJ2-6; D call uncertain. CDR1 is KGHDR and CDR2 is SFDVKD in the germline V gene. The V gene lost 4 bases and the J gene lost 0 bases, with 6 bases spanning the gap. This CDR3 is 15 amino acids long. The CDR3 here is CATSDPSSGANVLTF. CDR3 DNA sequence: TGTGCCACCAGTGACCCCAGCTCTGGGGCCAACGTCCTGACTTTC.

This chain's CDR3 is CASSTMLAGGVVEQFF. In DNA, the CDR3 is TGCGCCAGCAGCACCATGCTAGCGGGAGGGGTGGTGGAGCAGTTCTTC. J is TRBJ2-1 and V is TRBV5-1; 12 positions agree with TRBD2. This CDR3 comprises 16 residues. Trimming took 4 bases from V and 10 from J; bases not matched to a gene: 12. Germline V lookup: CDR1 SGHRS, CDR2 YFSETQ.

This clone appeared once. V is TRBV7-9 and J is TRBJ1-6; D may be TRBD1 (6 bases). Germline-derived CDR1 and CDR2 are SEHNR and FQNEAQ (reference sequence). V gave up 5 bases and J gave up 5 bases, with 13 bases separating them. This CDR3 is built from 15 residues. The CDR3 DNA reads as TGTGCCAGCAGCAAACAGGGACCCAATAATTCACCCCTCCACTTT. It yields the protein CASSKQGPNNSPLHF.

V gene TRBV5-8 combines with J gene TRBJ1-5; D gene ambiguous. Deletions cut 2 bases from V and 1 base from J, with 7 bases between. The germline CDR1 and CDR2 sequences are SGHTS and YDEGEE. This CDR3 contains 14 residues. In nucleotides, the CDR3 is TGTGCCAGCAGCTTCCGGCGGAGCAATCAGCCCCAGCATTTT. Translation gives CASSFRRSNQPQHF.

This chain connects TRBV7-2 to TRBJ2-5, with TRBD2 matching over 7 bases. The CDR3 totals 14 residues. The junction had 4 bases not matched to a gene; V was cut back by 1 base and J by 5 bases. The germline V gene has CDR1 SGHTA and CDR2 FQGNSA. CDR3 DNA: TGTGCCAGCAGCTTAGTGGGCGGGAGTGAGACCCAGTACTTC. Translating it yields CASSLVGGSETQYF.

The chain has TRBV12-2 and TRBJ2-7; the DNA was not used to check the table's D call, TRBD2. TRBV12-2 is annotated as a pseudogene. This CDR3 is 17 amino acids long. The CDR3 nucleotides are TGTGCAAGTCGCCCCCGGAGGTTTAGCGGGAGGAACTACGAGCAGTACTTC. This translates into CASRPRRFSGRNYEQYF.

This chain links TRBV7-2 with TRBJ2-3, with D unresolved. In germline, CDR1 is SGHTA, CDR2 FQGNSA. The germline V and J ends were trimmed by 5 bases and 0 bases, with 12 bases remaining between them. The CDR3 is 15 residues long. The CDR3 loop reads CASSPYPGSTDTQYF. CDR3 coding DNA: TGTGCCAGCAGCCCGTATCCGGGTAGCACAGATACGCAGTATTTT.

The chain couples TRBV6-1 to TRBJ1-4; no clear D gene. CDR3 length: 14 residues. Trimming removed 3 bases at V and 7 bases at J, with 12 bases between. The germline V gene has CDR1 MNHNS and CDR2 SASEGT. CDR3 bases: TGTGCCAGCAGTGATGGGTATGGACTTGAAAAACTGTTTTTT. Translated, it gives CASSDGYGLEKLFF.

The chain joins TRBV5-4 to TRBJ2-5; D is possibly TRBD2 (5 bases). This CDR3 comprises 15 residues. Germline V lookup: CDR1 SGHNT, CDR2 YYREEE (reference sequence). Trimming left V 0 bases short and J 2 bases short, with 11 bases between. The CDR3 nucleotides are TGTGCCAGCAGCTTGGCGGGCAGGAGGCAAGAGACCCAGTACTTC. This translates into CASSLAGRRQETQYF.

Here the CDR3 DNA reads TGTGCCAGCAGCCCCCGGGACAGGGTTGAGCAGTTCTTC. Translating it yields CASSPRDRVEQFF. The V and J genes are TRBV7-3 and TRBJ2-1, with 9 bases that match TRBD1. Germline CDR1 and CDR2: SGHTA and FQGTGA. V lost 5 bases, J lost 9 bases, and 5 bases stayed unmatched. The length of the CDR3 is 13 residues.

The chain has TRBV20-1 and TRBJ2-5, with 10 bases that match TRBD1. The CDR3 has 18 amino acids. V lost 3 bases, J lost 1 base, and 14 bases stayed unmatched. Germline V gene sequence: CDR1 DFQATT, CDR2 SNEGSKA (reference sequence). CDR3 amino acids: CSASTSITGTGVQETQYF. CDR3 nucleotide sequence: TGCAGTGCTAGTACGTCTATCACCGGGACAGGGGTCCAAGAGACCCAGTACTTC.

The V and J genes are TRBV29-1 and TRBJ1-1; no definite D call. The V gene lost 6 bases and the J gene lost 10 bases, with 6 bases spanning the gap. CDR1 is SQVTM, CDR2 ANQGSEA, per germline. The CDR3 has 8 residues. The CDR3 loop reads CSVPTAFF. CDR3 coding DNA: TGCAGCGTCCCTACAGCTTTCTTT.

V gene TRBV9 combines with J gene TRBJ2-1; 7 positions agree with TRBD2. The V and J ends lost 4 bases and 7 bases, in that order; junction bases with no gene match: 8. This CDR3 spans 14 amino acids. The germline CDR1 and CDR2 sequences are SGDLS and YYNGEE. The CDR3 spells CASSLGSGENEQFF. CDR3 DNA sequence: TGTGCCAGCAGCTTAGGGAGCGGGGAGAATGAGCAGTTCTTC. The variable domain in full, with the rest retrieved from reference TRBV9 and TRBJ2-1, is DSGVTQTPKHLITATGQRVTLRCSPRSGDLSVYWYQQSLDQGLQFLIQYYNGEERAKGNILERFSAQQFPDLHSELNLSSLELGDSALYFCASSLGSGENEQFFGPGTRLTVL.

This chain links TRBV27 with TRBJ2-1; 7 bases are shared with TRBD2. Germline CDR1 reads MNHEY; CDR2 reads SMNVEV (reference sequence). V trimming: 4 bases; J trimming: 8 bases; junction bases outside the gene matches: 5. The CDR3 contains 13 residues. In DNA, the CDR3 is TGTGCCAGCAGTTCCTGGGCGGGAGATGAGCAGTTCTTC. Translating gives CASSSWAGDEQFF.

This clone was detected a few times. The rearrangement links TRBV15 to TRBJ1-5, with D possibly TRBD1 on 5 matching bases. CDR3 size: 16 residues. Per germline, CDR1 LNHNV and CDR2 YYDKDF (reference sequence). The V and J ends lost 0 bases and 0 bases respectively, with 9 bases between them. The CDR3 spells CATSRDRGSSNQPQHF. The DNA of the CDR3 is TGTGCCACCAGCAGAGATAGGGGTAGTAGCAATCAGCCCCAGCATTTT.

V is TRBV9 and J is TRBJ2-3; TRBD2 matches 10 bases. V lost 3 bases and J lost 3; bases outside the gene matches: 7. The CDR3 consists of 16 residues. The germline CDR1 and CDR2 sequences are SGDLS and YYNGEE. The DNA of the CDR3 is TGTGCCAGCAGCGCCTCTAGCGGGAGTAGTACAGATACGCAGTATTTT. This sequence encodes CASSASSGSSTDTQYF. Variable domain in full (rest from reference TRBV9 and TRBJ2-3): DSGVTQTPKHLITATGQRVTLRCSPRSGDLSVYWYQQSLDQGLQFLIQYYNGEERAKGNILERFSAQQFPDLHSELNLSSLELGDSALYFCASSASSGSSTDTQYFGPGTRLTVL.

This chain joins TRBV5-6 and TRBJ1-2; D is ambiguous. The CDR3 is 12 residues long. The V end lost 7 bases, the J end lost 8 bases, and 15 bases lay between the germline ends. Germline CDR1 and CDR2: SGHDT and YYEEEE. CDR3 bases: TGTGCCAGCGGGCGAGGGATTCAAGGCTACACCTTC. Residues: CASGRGIQGYTF. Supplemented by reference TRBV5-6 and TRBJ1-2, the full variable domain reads DAGVTQSPTHLIKTRGQQVTLRCSPKSGHDTVSWYQQALGQGPQFIFQYYEEEERQRGNFPDRFSGHQFPNYSSELNVNALLLGDSALYLCASGRGIQGYTFGSGTRLTVV.

CDR3 loop: CASSQGAQASGLYNEQFF. The CDR3 DNA sequence: TGCGCCAGCAGCCAAGGGGCCCAGGCTAGCGGGTTATACAATGAGCAGTTCTTC. The V and J genes are TRBV4-1 and TRBJ2-1; 8 bases fit TRBD2. CDR1 and CDR2 from the germline V gene are MGHRA and YSYEKL. The V gene end was trimmed by 1 base and the J gene end by 4 bases; junction bases not matched to a gene: 12. The CDR3 has 18 amino acids.

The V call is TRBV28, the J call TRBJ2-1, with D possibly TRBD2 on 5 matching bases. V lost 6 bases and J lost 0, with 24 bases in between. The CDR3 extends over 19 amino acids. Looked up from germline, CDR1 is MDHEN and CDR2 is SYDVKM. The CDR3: CASRSPLVAPLSSYNEQFF. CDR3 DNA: TGTGCCAGCAGATCCCCACTAGTCGCCCCTTTAAGCTCCTACAATGAGCAGTTCTTC.

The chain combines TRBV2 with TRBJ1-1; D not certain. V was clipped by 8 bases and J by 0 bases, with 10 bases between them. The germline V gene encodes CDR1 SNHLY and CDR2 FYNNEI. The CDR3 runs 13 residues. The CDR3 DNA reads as TGTGCCAGCGGATTGGGCATGAACACTGAAGCTTTCTTT. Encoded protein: CASGLGMNTEAFF.

CDR3 nucleotide sequence: TGTGCCAGCAGTGAGGGACAGGGAGGACAGCCCCAGCATTTT. Translation: CASSEGQGGQPQHF. V gene TRBV2 combines with J gene TRBJ1-5, with 9 bases that match TRBD1. V shed 3 bases and J 7 bases; nucleotides not matched to a gene: 4. Germline values: CDR1 SNHLY, CDR2 FYNNEI. The CDR3 is made up of 14 amino acids.

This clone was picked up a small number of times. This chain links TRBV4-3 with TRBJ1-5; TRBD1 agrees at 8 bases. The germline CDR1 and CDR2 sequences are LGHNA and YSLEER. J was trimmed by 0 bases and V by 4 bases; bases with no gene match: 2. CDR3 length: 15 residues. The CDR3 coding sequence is TGCGCCAGCAGCCCGGACAGGGCTAGCAATCAGCCCCAGCATTTT. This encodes CASSPDRASNQPQHF.

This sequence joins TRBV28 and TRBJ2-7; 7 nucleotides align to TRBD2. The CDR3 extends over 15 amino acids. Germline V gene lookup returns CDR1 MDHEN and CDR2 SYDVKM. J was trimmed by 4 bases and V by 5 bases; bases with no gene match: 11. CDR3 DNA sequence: TGTGCCAGCAGTCCCTCGGGGGAGGGGACGTACGAGCAGTACTTC. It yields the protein CASSPSGEGTYEQYF.

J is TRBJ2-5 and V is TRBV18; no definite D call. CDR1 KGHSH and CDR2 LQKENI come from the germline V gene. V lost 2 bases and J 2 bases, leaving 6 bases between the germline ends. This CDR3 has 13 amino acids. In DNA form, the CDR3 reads TGTGCCAGCTCACCAAGCAGGCAAGAGACCCAGTACTTC. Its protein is CASSPSRQETQYF.

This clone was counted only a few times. The CDR3 DNA sequence: TGTGCCAGCAGTTACTCGACCGGGAACTACGAGCAGTACTTC. It translates to CASSYSTGNYEQYF. The rearrangement links TRBV6-2 or TRBV6-3 to TRBJ2-7; the D gene is possibly TRBD2 (5 bases). This CDR3 comprises 14 residues. The V end lost 0 bases, the J end lost 3 bases, and 9 bases lay between the germline ends. The V gene's germline CDR1 is MNHEY and CDR2 SVGEGT.

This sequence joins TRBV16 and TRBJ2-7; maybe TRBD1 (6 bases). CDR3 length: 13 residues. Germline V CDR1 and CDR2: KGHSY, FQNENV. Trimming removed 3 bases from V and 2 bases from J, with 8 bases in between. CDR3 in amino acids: CASSHGQTYEQYF. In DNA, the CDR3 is TGTGCCAGCAGCCACGGACAGACCTACGAGCAGTACTTC.

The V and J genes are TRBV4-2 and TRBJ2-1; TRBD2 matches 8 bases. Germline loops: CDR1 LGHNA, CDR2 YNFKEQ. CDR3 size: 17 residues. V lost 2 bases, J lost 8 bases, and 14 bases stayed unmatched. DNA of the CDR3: TGTGCCAGCAGCCAACCCGGGGTAGCGGGAAATCACCATGAGCAGTTCTTC. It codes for CASSQPGVAGNHHEQFF.